One sample yielded the 26 T cell receptor beta chains listed below, sequenced in a study of blood T cell repertoires in COVID-19. Profiling relied on immunoSEQ multiplex PCR, and the TCRdb table lists in-frame clones only, not all of them. In the table there are 200,000 to 250,000 clones, under 90% of which are singletons. Sequenced input: peripheral blood. These TCRs come from a woman older than 75 with COVID-19, enrolled during active disease.

V and J are TRBV5-1 and TRBJ1-4; D is unclear. The CDR3 is 14 amino acids. V was shortened by 1 base and J by 4 bases, with 8 bases between the two germline ends. Germline CDR1 is SGHRS and CDR2 is YFSETQ. The CDR3 DNA reads TGCGCCAGCAGCTTGTTCGGGAGTAATGAAAAACTGTTTTTT. Amino acids: CASSLFGSNEKLFF.

The V and J genes are TRBV4-1 and TRBJ1-6; 9 bases fit TRBD1. The CDR3 extends over 16 amino acids. The germline CDR1 and CDR2 sequences are MGHRA and YSYEKL. Trimming at V came to 4 bases and at J to 7 bases, leaving 8 bases not matched to a gene. As DNA, the CDR3 is TGCGCCAGCAGCCCACAAACCGGGACAGGGAATTCACCCCTCCACTTT. This codes for CASSPQTGTGNSPLHF.

In its sample, this clone was seen a few times. The chain combines TRBV12-5 with TRBJ2-2; 12 nucleotides match TRBD2. The ends lost 1 base at V and 4 bases at J; junction bases unmatched: 7. This CDR3 spans 18 amino acids. Germline values: CDR1 LGHNT, CDR2 FRNRAP. The CDR3 nucleotides are TGTGCTAGTGGTTTGGACGAGGGACTAGCGGGCTCCACCGGGGAGCTGTTTTTT. Its translation is CASGLDEGLAGSTGELFF.

A few counts support this clone. V and J are TRBV6-6 and TRBJ1-6; TRBD1 matches 9 bases. Unmatched junction bases numbered 8, after V lost 4 bases and J lost 10 bases. CDR3 length: 15 residues. The germline V gene has CDR1 MNHNY and CDR2 SVGAGI (reference sequence). CDR3 sequence (DNA): TGTGCCAGCAGTTCCGGGACAGGGTACCGATCACCCCTCCACTTT. It translates to CASSSGTGYRSPLHF.

The V and J genes are TRBV6-5 and TRBJ2-3; 8 positions agree with TRBD2. The CDR3 loop spans 13 amino acids. Trimming cost V 7 bases and J 5 bases; bases outside gene matches: 5. Germline values: CDR1 MNHEY, CDR2 SVGAGI. CDR3 sequence: CASKRGGRDTQYF. The CDR3 DNA reads TGTGCCAGCAAACGGGGGGGAAGAGATACGCAGTATTTT.

J is TRBJ2-5 and V is TRBV6-1, with 7 bases aligning to TRBD1. Germline values: CDR1 MNHNS, CDR2 SASEGT. The CDR3 runs 16 residues. V lost 2 bases to trimming and J lost 4 bases; unmatched junction nucleotides: 10. The CDR3 spells CASSETGTAAPETQYF. CDR3 nucleotides: TGTGCCAGCAGTGAAACCGGGACAGCGGCCCCAGAGACCCAGTACTTC.

The V and J genes are TRBV5-1 and TRBJ2-3; 14 bases match TRBD2. Germline-derived CDR1 and CDR2 are SGHRS and YFSETQ. The CDR3 has 14 amino acids. Trimming removed 7 bases from V and 6 bases from J; junction bases left unmatched: 4. CDR3 in amino acids: CASETSGGADTQYF. The CDR3 DNA reads TGCGCCAGCGAGACTAGCGGGGGGGCCGATACGCAGTATTTT. Supplemented by reference TRBV5-1 and TRBJ2-3, the full variable domain reads KAGVTQTPRYLIKTRGQQVTLSCSPISGHRSVSWYQQTPGQGLQFLFEYFSETQRNKGNFPGRFSGRQFSNSRSEMNVSTLELGDSALYLCASETSGGADTQYFGPGTRLTVL.

The chain combines TRBV5-1 with TRBJ2-3; D is possibly TRBD1 (5 bases). The germline V gene encodes CDR1 SGHRS and CDR2 YFSETQ. V was cut by 5 bases and J by 5 bases, with 15 bases left in between. The CDR3 has 14 amino acids. Here the CDR3 DNA reads TGCGCCAGCAGGGTTGGTCAGGGCGGAGATACGCAGTATTTT. It codes for CASRVGQGGDTQYF.

The V call is TRBV15, the J call TRBJ1-1; the D is unclear. This CDR3 region has 13 residues. The ends were cut back, 1 base at V and 6 bases at J, with 9 bases in the middle. Germline values: CDR1 LNHNV, CDR2 YYDKDF (reference sequence). This CDR3 reads CATSRGATSEAFF. The DNA for the CDR3 is TGTGCCACCAGCAGAGGCGCTACTTCTGAAGCTTTCTTT.

This clone was observed a single time. The chain is built from TRBV6-2 or TRBV6-3 and TRBJ1-3; D uncertain. CDR3 size: 16 residues. Per germline, CDR1 MNHEY and CDR2 SVGEGT. The V gene lost 2 bases and the J gene lost 4 bases, with 15 bases spanning the gap. The DNA for the CDR3 is TGTGCCAGCAGTTACCGCCTGACTTTGTCCGGAAACACCATATATTTT. Amino acid sequence: CASSYRLTLSGNTIYF.

The DNA of the CDR3 is TGTGCCAGCAGCCAAGGAGTTAGCCGAATCTACAATGAGCAGTTCTTC. Translated: CASSQGVSRIYNEQFF. The genes are TRBV3-1 (or the pseudogene TRBV3-2) and TRBJ2-1; D ambiguous. This CDR3 has 16 amino acids. CDR1 and CDR2 (germline): LGHDT, YNNKEL (reference sequence). Trimming took 1 base from V and 3 from J, leaving 13 bases between them.

This chain joins TRBV2 and TRBJ2-1; 9 bases agree with TRBD2. V trimming: 8 bases; J trimming: 4 bases; junction bases outside the gene matches: 6. CDR3 size: 14 residues. Germline CDR1 SNHLY, CDR2 FYNNEI. The CDR3 DNA follows: TGTGCCAGCCAAATAGCGGGAGCATACAATGAGCAGTTCTTC. Its protein is CASQIAGAYNEQFF.

This clone was picked up a small number of times. The chain uses TRBV5-4 and TRBJ2-5; TRBD1 matches 11 bases. The V and J ends lost 4 bases and 5 bases, in that order; junction bases with no gene match: 10. The CDR3 is 16 amino acids. Germline CDR1 is SGHNT and CDR2 is YYREEE (reference sequence). CDR3 bases: TGTGCCAGCAGCCTAAGGACAGGGGGCGGTATGGAGACCCAGTACTTC. Amino acids: CASSLRTGGGMETQYF. The variable domain in full, completed from reference TRBV5-4 and TRBJ2-5, reads ETGVTQSPTHLIKTRGQQVTLRCSSQSGHNTVSWYQQALGQGPQFIFQYYREEENGRGNFPPRFSGLQFPNYSSELNVNALELDDSALYLCASSLRTGGGMETQYFGPGTRLLVL.

This chain joins TRBV5-6 and TRBJ1-3, with 7 positions matching TRBD1. Losses at the gene ends were 2 bases for V and 3 bases for J; bases not matched to a gene: 2. Germline V gene data show CDR1 as SGHDT and CDR2 as YYEEEE. This CDR3 has 14 amino acids. CDR3 residues: CASSFRGFGNTIYF. The CDR3 DNA sequence: TGTGCCAGCAGCTTCAGGGGGTTTGGAAACACCATATATTTT.

The chain carries TRBV6-2 or TRBV6-3 and TRBJ2-2; 7 positions agree with TRBD1. The CDR3 length is 16 residues. With 5 bases clipped from V and 2 bases from J, the junction kept 8 bases outside the gene matches. The germline gives CDR1 MNHEY, CDR2 SVGEGT. DNA for the CDR3: TGTGCCAGCAGTCGTCTGACAGGGACCAACACCGGGGAGCTGTTTTTT. Translated, it gives CASSRLTGTNTGELFF.

This chain uses TRBV3-1 (or the pseudogene TRBV3-2) with TRBJ2-1; tentative D call: TRBD1 (6 bases). The germline gives CDR1 LGHDT, CDR2 YNNKEL (reference sequence). This CDR3 has 14 residues. Trimming removed 6 bases at V and 4 bases at J, with 13 bases between. The CDR3 spells CASSLGGLYNEQFF. The CDR3 bases are TGTGCCAGCAGTCTTGGGGGCCTTTACAATGAGCAGTTCTTC.

This clone was observed a handful of times. The chain employs TRBV6-5 and TRBJ2-2; 7 positions agree with TRBD1. The CDR3 sequence is 13 residues long. V trimming: 7 bases; J trimming: 4 bases; junction bases outside the gene matches: 3. CDR1 is MNHEY and CDR2 is SVGAGI in the germline V gene. DNA for the CDR3: TGTGCCAGCATAACAGGGGTCACCGGGGAGCTGTTTTTT. Amino acids: CASITGVTGELFF.

This sequence joins TRBV3-1 (or the pseudogene TRBV3-2) and TRBJ1-4, with TRBD1 as a possible D gene (5 bases). V was cut by 1 base and J by 5 bases, with 11 bases left in between. CDR1 is LGHDT and CDR2 is YNNKEL in the germline V gene (reference sequence). CDR3 size: 15 residues. As DNA, the CDR3 is TGTGCCAGCAGCCAAGGCCCAGGGCCGAATGAAAAACTGTTTTTT. Translated: CASSQGPGPNEKLFF.

This CDR3 is CASRPFAATQNEQFF. DNA for the CDR3: TGTGCCAGCCGCCCTTTTGCGGCAACCCAGAATGAGCAGTTCTTC. The chain joins TRBV6-5 to TRBJ2-1, with D unclear. Between the trimmed V and J ends, which lost 8 bases and 7 bases, there was a span of 21 bases. CDR3 length: 15 amino acids. In germline, CDR1 is MNHEY, CDR2 SVGAGI.

The chain combines TRBV5-1 with TRBJ2-3; TRBD1 matches 8 bases. Germline assignment: CDR1 SGHRS and CDR2 YFSETQ. CDR3 length: 16 residues. Trimming took 0 bases from V and 3 from J; bases not matched to a gene: 6. The CDR3 DNA is TGCGCCAGCAGCTTGGGGGCAGGGGGCGCGACAGATACGCAGTATTTT. It encodes CASSLGAGGATDTQYF. The full variable domain, rest sourced from reference TRBV5-1 and TRBJ2-3, is KAGVTQTPRYLIKTRGQQVTLSCSPISGHRSVSWYQQTPGQGLQFLFEYFSETQRNKGNFPGRFSGRQFSNSRSEMNVSTLELGDSALYLCASSLGAGGATDTQYFGPGTRLTVL.

The chain is built from TRBV19 and TRBJ2-3; 10 bases are a match to TRBD2. The CDR3 totals 18 residues. The germline CDR1 and CDR2 sequences are LNHDA and SQIVND (reference sequence). The trim removed 2 bases at V and 1 base at J, leaving 9 bases unmatched. DNA of the CDR3: TGTGCCAGTAGTATAATCGGACTAGCGGTCTCCGGCACAGATACGCAGTATTTT. Translated, it gives CASSIIGLAVSGTDTQYF. Looking up the rest from reference TRBV19 and TRBJ2-3 gives the full variable domain: DGGITQSPKYLFRKEGQNVTLSCEQNLNHDAMYWYRQDPGQGLRLIYYSQIVNDFQKGDIAEGYSVSREKKESFPLTVTSAQKNPTAFYLCASSIIGLAVSGTDTQYFGPGTRLTVL.

DNA for the CDR3: TGTGCCAGCAGTACTTCCCTAGCGGGAATCTCCTACGAGCAGTACTTC. It codes for CASSTSLAGISYEQYF. The chain couples TRBV28 to TRBJ2-7; 9 bases align to TRBD2. Germline CDR1 reads MDHEN; CDR2 reads SYDVKM. After removal of 5 bases from V and 0 bases from J, the junction contained 8 bases not matched to a gene. The CDR3 is 16 residues long.

The rearrangement links TRBV27 to TRBJ1-6; D ambiguous. This CDR3 contains 16 residues. Trimming took off 2 bases at V and 8 bases at J, with 16 bases between the two ends. CDR1 is MNHEY and CDR2 is SMNVEV in the germline V gene (reference sequence). The CDR3 reads CASSLNQVARDSPLHF. Here the CDR3 DNA reads TGTGCCAGCAGTTTAAATCAGGTGGCGCGGGATTCACCCCTCCACTTT.

The chain couples TRBV5-4 to TRBJ1-1; perhaps TRBD1 as D (5 bases). The CDR3 is made up of 15 amino acids. V lost 0 bases and J lost 2, with 11 bases in between. Germline V gene lookup returns CDR1 SGHNT and CDR2 YYREEE (reference sequence). CDR3 coding DNA: TGTGCCAGCAGCTTGGGGGAGGGACTAAACACTGAAGCTTTCTTT. Translation: CASSLGEGLNTEAFF.

V and J are TRBV28 and TRBJ2-2; no clear D. The CDR3 runs 17 residues. Germline V gene data show CDR1 as MDHEN and CDR2 as SYDVKM. V was clipped by 3 bases and J by 0 bases, with 14 bases between them. DNA for the CDR3: TGTGCCAGCAGTTTCCCGGTGGGCCGGTCGAACACCGGGGAGCTGTTTTTT. Translation gives CASSFPVGRSNTGELFF.

The chain recombines TRBV9 with TRBJ1-3; no clear D gene. This CDR3 region has 13 residues. In germline, CDR1 is SGDLS, CDR2 YYNGEE. Trimming cost V 4 bases and J 6 bases, with 11 bases left between them. CDR3 coding DNA: TGTGCCAGCAGCCCGGAGGTTCAAAACACCATATATTTT. It translates to CASSPEVQNTIYF.